The T cell receptor beta chain under discussion was sequenced for a study of OX40 agonist ivuxolimab in advanced cancers. The CDR3 is made up of 16 amino acids. Trimming took off 4 bases at V and 7 bases at J, with 25 bases between the two ends. CDR1 GTSNPN and CDR2 SVGIG come from the germline V gene (reference sequence). Sequencing was performed with immunoSEQ multiplex PCR; in TCRdb, only in-frame clones are kept and a portion is missing. The sample carries around 15,000 clones, 70% to 90% recorded once. This chain joins TRBV30 and TRBJ1-2; D may be TRBD1 (6 bases). The starting material was CD4+ or CD8+ T cells sorted from blood, obtained in a trial of the OX40 agonist ivuxolimab. This TCR was recovered from an adult with an advanced solid tumor such as melanoma, head and neck, liver or kidney cancer. CDR3 in amino acids: CAWTHSPMPLRGGYTF. In nucleotides, the CDR3 is TGTGCCTGGACCCATTCCCCAATGCCCCTCAGGGGTGGCTACACCTTC.